These T cell receptor beta chains were read from a single sample in a study of cytomegalovirus exposure and HLA in healthy donors. Repertoires were generated with immunoSEQ multiplex PCR, while TCRdb's copy carries only in-frame clones and drops some. The data show 150,000 to 200,000 clones, about 80% seen once. Source material: PBMCs. Every receptor here comes from a woman between 18 and 30 years old in good health and CMV-seropositive. CDR3s include the opening cysteine and the closing phenylalanine or tryptophan. The D gene is left open where the match is weak. Clone size is not always given. Where it is, it says once, few, many or a class for expanded clones.

d_call	v_call	j_call	clone_size	cdr3_aa	cdr3_nt
NA	TRBV10-1	TRBJ1-2	NA	CASSDTQGGPYGYTF	TGCGCCAGCAGTGATACACAGGGTGGTCCGTATGGCTACACCTTC
TRBD2	TRBV9	TRBJ2-1	NA	CASSVGGGTNNEQFF	TGTGCCAGCAGCGTAGGCGGGGGAACTAACAATGAGCAGTTCTTC
NA	TRBV12-5	TRBJ1-5	few	CASMQNSNQPQHF	TGTGCTAGTATGCAGAATAGCAATCAGCCCCAGCATTTT
NA	TRBV5-3	TRBJ2-5	NA	CARRVGRRQETQYF	TGTGCCAGAAGGGTGGGAAGGAGGCAAGAGACCCAGTACTTC
NA	TRBV25-1	TRBJ1-2	once	CASSEYIPRGGYGYTF	TGTGCCAGCAGTGAATATATTCCCAGGGGTGGCTATGGCTACACCTTC
NA	TRBV6-6	TRBJ1-3	NA	CASSYLGEHTIYF	TGTGCCAGCAGTTACTTAGGGGAACACACCATATATTTT
NA	TRBV7-6	TRBJ1-2	NA	CASSLGLNYGYTF	TGTGCCAGCAGCTTAGGGCTTAACTATGGCTACACCTTC
NA	TRBV6-1	TRBJ1-2	NA	CASSPTEFYGYTF	TGTGCCAGCAGCCCGACAGAATTCTATGGCTACACCTTC
TRBD2	TRBV9	TRBJ2-5	NA	CASSVGGGGGVETQYF	TGTGCCAGCAGCGTTGGCGGCGGGGGGGGTGTGGAGACCCAGTACTTC
NA	TRBV4-1	TRBJ1-5	NA	CASSQDSGGNQPQHF	TGCGCCAGCAGCCAAGACTCAGGGGGCAATCAGCCCCAGCATTTT
NA	TRBV7-2	TRBJ1-1	NA	CASSLGTVNTEAFF	TGTGCCAGCAGCTTAGGGACAGTCAACACTGAAGCTTTCTTT
NA	TRBV5-1	TRBJ2-5	NA	CASSSGRTVGETQYF	TGCGCCAGCAGCTCGGGCAGGACAGTCGGGGAGACCCAGTACTTC
NA	TRBV5-6	TRBJ1-3	NA	CASSPRDSGNTIYF	TGTGCCAGCAGCCCCCGGGACTCTGGAAACACCATATATTTT
NA	TRBV2	TRBJ1-2	NA	CASSELPLYGYTF	TGTGCCAGCAGTGAACTGCCACTCTATGGCTACACCTTC
TRBD1	TRBV27	TRBJ2-7	NA	CASRRGQGSYEQYF	TGTGCCAGCAGGAGGGGACAGGGGTCGTACGAGCAGTACTTC
NA	TRBV9	TRBJ2-1	NA	CASSVVGQNEQFF	TGTGCCAGCAGCGTAGTGGGGCAGAATGAGCAGTTCTTC
NA	TRBV7-9	TRBJ2-7	few	CASSEWTDRQYF	TGTGCCAGCAGCGAGTGGACAGACCGACAGTACTTC
NA	TRBV5-1	TRBJ1-4	NA	CASSLGLLSSPDEKLFF	TGCGCCAGCAGCTTGGGCCTGCTCTCTAGTCCGGATGAAAAACTGTTTTTT
TRBD2	TRBV5-1	TRBJ2-3	once	CASRLAENTDTQYF	TGCGCCAGCAGACTAGCGGAGAACACAGATACGCAGTATTTT
NA	TRBV15	TRBJ1-5	once	CATSRAVDQPQHF	TGTGCCACCAGCAGAGCGGTGGATCAGCCCCAGCATTTT
TRBD2	TRBV6-6	TRBJ2-4	NA	CASSHSGEAKNIQYF	TGTGCCAGCAGTCATAGCGGGGAAGCCAAAAACATTCAGTACTTC
NA	TRBV5-6	TRBJ2-7	NA	CASSLEPGTYEQYF	TGTGCCAGCAGCTTGGAGCCAGGGACCTACGAGCAGTACTTC
TRBD2	TRBV9	TRBJ2-7	NA	CASSVAGGPYYEQYF	TGTGCCAGCAGCGTTGCGGGGGGCCCTTACTACGAGCAGTACTTC
NA	TRBV6-5	TRBJ2-3	NA	CASSSDYSTDTQYF	TGTGCCAGCTCATCGGACTATAGCACAGATACGCAGTATTTT
TRBD1	TRBV7-2	TRBJ1-1	NA	CASRQTGGTEAFF	TGTGCCAGCAGACAGACAGGGGGCACTGAAGCTTTCTTT
NA	TRBV29-1	TRBJ1-1	NA	CSVEKQGEAFF	TGCAGCGTTGAGAAACAGGGTGAAGCTTTCTTT
NA	TRBV6-5	TRBJ1-2	NA	CASQQPGGNGYTF	TGTGCCAGCCAACAACCGGGGGGAAACGGCTACACCTTC
TRBD1	TRBV6-5	TRBJ1-1	once	CASTRDRGFNEAFF	TGTGCCAGCACCCGGGACAGGGGGTTTAATGAAGCTTTCTTT
NA	TRBV6-5	TRBJ1-1	NA	CASNPWGDTEAFF	TGTGCCAGCAACCCCTGGGGGGACACTGAAGCTTTCTTT
TRBD1	TRBV7-8	TRBJ1-5	NA	CASSLAGGQGNQPQHF	TGTGCCAGCAGCTTAGCCGGGGGACAGGGCAATCAGCCCCAGCATTTT
TRBD1	TRBV19	TRBJ2-5	NA	CASSFAGGWETQYF	TGTGCCAGTAGTTTCGCAGGGGGTTGGGAGACCCAGTACTTC
TRBD2	TRBV2	TRBJ2-2	NA	CASSYRPSGGNTGELFF	TGTGCCAGCAGTTATCGGCCTAGCGGGGGGAACACCGGGGAGCTGTTTTTT
NA	TRBV5-6	TRBJ2-1	NA	CASSLEGGSSSYNEQFF	TGTGCCAGCAGCTTGGAAGGGGGATCGAGCTCCTACAATGAGCAGTTCTTC
NA	TRBV18	TRBJ2-5	NA	CASSPSVNRETQYF	TGTGCCAGCTCACCCTCGGTCAATAGAGAGACCCAGTACTTC
TRBD2	TRBV27	TRBJ2-1	NA	CASSTASGGLGEQFF	TGTGCCAGCTCTACGGCCAGCGGGGGATTAGGTGAGCAGTTCTTC
TRBD1	TRBV2	TRBJ1-2	NA	CASSEGQFYGYTF	TGTGCCAGCAGTGAGGGACAGTTCTATGGCTACACCTTC
NA	TRBV15	TRBJ2-7	NA	CATSRPGGEQYF	TGTGCCACCAGCAGACCCGGGGGCGAGCAGTACTTC